A single sample gave rise to the 8 T cell receptor beta chains below, sequenced in a study of human T cells and chemical hapten exposure. The template was total RNA from unfractionated whole blood. TCRdb fed the 5' RACE reads into MiXCR, producing one record per CDR3 protein. The profile shows tens of thousands of distinct CDR3 sequences, more than 7.5% of them singletons. All receptors derive from a male donor in good health.

The chain employs TRBV7-9 and TRBJ2-1; D is perhaps TRBD1 (6 bases). Germline CDR1 SEHNR, CDR2 FQNEAQ (reference sequence). The V and J ends lost 0 bases and 2 bases respectively, with 8 bases between them. The CDR3 has 15 residues. As DNA, the CDR3 is TGTGCCAGCAGCTTAGCGCAGGGGACCTACAATGAGCAGTTCTTC. It encodes CASSLAQGTYNEQFF. Filled out from reference TRBV7-9 and TRBJ2-1, the complete variable domain reads DTGVSQNPRHKITKRGQNVTFRCDPISEHNRLYWYRQTLGQGPEFLTYFQNEAQLEKSRLLSDRFSAERPKGSFSTLEIQRTEQGDSAMYLCASSLAQGTYNEQFFGPGTRLTVL.

The chain uses TRBV12-3 or TRBV12-4 and TRBJ2-1; 14 nucleotides agree with TRBD2. V was clipped by 5 bases and J by 7 bases; unmatched bases: 7. The CDR3 length is 16 residues. CDR3 bases: TGTGCCAGCAGTCCAGGACTAGCGGGGGGATGGAATGAGCAGTTCTTC. Translated, it gives CASSPGLAGGWNEQFF.

This clonotype appeared many times. The chain joins TRBV7-8 to TRBJ2-6; D remains ambiguous. Germline CDR1 and CDR2: SGHVS and FQNEAQ. CDR3 length equals 17 residues. Trimming removed 0 bases at V and 0 bases at J, with 9 bases between. The CDR3 loop reads CASSLARFSSGANVLTF. The CDR3 nucleotides are TGTGCCAGCAGCTTAGCGAGGTTCAGCTCTGGGGCCAACGTCCTGACTTTC.

This clonotype was seen repeatedly, ten times or more. The chain joins TRBV20-1 to TRBJ1-1; D is unresolved. From germline, CDR1 is DFQATT and CDR2 SNEGSKA (reference sequence). CDR3 length equals 10 residues. The germline V and J ends were trimmed by 8 bases and 8 bases, with 12 bases remaining between them. The CDR3 nucleotides are TGCAGTAAAGCCAACATAGAAGCTTTCTTT. This sequence encodes CSKANIEAFF.

The chain combines TRBV3-1 with TRBJ2-5; D gene uncertain. The CDR3 has 14 amino acids. V was cut by 2 bases and J by 1 base, with 8 bases left in between. CDR1 and CDR2 (germline): LGHDT, YNNKEL (reference sequence). The CDR3 DNA reads TGTGCCAGCAGCCAACAACTGGTCCAAGAGACCCAGTACTTC. Translated: CASSQQLVQETQYF.

The J gene is TRBJ2-7, the V gene TRBV29-1, with 7 bases that match TRBD2. The CDR3 totals 13 residues. Germline CDR1 and CDR2: SQVTM and ANQGSEA. The J segment lost 0 bases and the V segment lost 3 bases, leaving 2 bases of the junction unmatched. CDR3 residues: CSVELAVSYEQYF. The CDR3 DNA is TGCAGCGTTGAGCTAGCGGTCTCCTACGAGCAGTACTTC.

The sample holds many counts of this clonotype. The V and J genes are TRBV11-1 and TRBJ1-1; 7 nucleotides line up with TRBD1. Germline CDR1 and CDR2: SGHAT and FQDESV (reference sequence). Trimming removed 2 bases from V and 2 bases from J; junction bases left unmatched: 17. The CDR3 is made up of 19 amino acids. DNA of the CDR3: TGTGCCAGCAGCTTATCGGGCTATTCAGGGGGAATCAGAAACACTGAAGCTTTCTTT. Translating it yields CASSLSGYSGGIRNTEAFF.

V usage is TRBV20-1 and J usage is TRBJ1-4, with 7 bases lining up with TRBD1. Trimming took 1 base from V and 7 from J; bases not matched to a gene: 12. CDR3 length: 16 residues. Germline values: CDR1 DFQATT, CDR2 SNEGSKA (reference sequence). DNA of the CDR3: TGCAGTGCTAGAGCCCCGTCTCGGGACAGCGGTGAAAAACTGTTTTTT. Translating gives CSARAPSRDSGEKLFF.